Sequencing of this T cell receptor beta chain was carried out in a study of molecular identifiers for immune sequencing clone quantification. Turning to the study itself: Five aliquots were made in replicates from the RNA of about 20,000 or 100,000 naive CD8 cells, and four were sequenced. Whole-study results and caveats: Jurkat TCR RNA from one cell was spiked into more than 800,000 naive cells, and it was reportedly detectable there.

The V and J ends lost 1 base and 2 bases respectively, with 10 bases between them. CDR3 size: 15 residues. With listed TCR primers and previously described methods, bulk TCR libraries were prepared. TCRdb re-analysed the PCR reads in MiXCR, keeping a single row per CDR3 protein. Of 40,000 to 45,000 distinct CDR3 sequences listed, roughly a fifth are singletons. In this sample, this clonotype turned up many times. The antigen is undetermined. What was sequenced was naive CD8+ T cells from blood, with Jurkat cell RNA spiked in. Noted subset: FACS-sorted CD8+CD4-CCR7+CD45RA+ naive T cells. The source is a human donor in good health. Some libraries in this study had Jurkat cell RNA spiked in. V and J are TRBV12-3 or TRBV12-4 and TRBJ2-3; D is uncertain. This CDR3 reads CASSLVTFSTDTQYF. DNA for the CDR3: TGTGCCAGCAGTTTAGTAACCTTCTCCACAGATACGCAGTATTTT.